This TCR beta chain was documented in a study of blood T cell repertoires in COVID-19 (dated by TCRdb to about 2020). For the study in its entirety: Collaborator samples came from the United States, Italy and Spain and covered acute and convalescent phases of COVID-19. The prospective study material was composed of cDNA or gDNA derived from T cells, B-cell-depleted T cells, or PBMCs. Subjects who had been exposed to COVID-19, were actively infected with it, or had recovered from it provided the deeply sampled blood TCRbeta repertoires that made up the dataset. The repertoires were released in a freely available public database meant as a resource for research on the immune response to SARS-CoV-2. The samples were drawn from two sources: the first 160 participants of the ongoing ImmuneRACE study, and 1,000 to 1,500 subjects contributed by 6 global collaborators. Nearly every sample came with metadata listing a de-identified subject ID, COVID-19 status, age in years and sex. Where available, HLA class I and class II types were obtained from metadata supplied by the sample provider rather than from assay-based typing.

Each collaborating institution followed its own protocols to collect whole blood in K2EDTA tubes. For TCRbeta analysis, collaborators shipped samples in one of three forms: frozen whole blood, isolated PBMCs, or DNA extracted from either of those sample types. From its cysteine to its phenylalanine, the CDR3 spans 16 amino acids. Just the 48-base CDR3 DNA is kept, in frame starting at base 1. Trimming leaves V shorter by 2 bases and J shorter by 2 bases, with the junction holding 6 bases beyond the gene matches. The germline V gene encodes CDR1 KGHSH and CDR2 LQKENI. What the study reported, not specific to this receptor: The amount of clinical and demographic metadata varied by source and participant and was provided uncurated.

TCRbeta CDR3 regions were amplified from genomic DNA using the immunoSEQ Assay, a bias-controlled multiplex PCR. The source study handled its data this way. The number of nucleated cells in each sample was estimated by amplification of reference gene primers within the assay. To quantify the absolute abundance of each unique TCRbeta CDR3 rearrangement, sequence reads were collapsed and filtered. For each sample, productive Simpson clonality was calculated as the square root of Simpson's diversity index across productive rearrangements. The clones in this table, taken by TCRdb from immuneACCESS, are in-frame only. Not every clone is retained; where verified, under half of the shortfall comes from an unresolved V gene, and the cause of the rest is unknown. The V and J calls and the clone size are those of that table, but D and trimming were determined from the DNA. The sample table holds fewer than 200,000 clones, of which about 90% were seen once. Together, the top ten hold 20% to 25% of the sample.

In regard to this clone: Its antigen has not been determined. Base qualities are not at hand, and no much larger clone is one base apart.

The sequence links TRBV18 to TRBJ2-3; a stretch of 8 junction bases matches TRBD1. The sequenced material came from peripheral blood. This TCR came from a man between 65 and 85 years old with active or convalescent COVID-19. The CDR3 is CASSPYGTGITDTQYF. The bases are TGTGCCAGCTCACCATACGGGACAGGAATCACAGATACGCAGTATTTT.